One sample yielded the 3 T cell receptor beta chains listed below, sequenced in a study of cytomegalovirus exposure and HLA in healthy donors. 60 Vbeta and 13 Jbeta primers were used in PCR. Sequencing used immunoSEQ multiplex PCR; TCRdb keeps in-frame clones, though not all of them. The sample holds 140,000 to 150,000 clones, 66% seen once. Input material: PBMCs. These receptors were obtained from a woman aged 60-75 years in good health and CMV-seronegative.

The chain has TRBV7-3 and TRBJ2-3; 8 bases are shared with TRBD1. Germline V gene data show CDR1 as SGHTA and CDR2 as FQGTGA. The V gene end was trimmed by 5 bases and the J gene end by 0 bases; junction bases not matched to a gene: 4. The CDR3 length is 15 residues. The DNA of the CDR3 is TGTGCCAGCAGCCGGCAGGGGGCTAGCACAGATACGCAGTATTTT. It is translated as CASSRQGASTDTQYF. The whole variable domain, remainder taken from reference TRBV7-3 and TRBJ2-3, is GAGVSQTPSNKVTEKGKYVELRCDPISGHTALYWYRQSLGQGPEFLIYFQGTGAADDSGLPNDRFFAVRPEGSVSTLKIQRTERGDSAVYLCASSRQGASTDTQYFGPGTRLTVL.

This clone was detected only a few times. The V call is TRBV19, the J call TRBJ1-6, with a tentative D call TRBD1 (5 bases). This CDR3 has 16 amino acids. V was pared by 7 bases and J by 2 bases, with 15 bases between. CDR1 is LNHDA and CDR2 is SQIVND in the germline V gene (reference sequence). The DNA of the CDR3 is TGTGCCAGTACCACCAAGGGGTTGGCCTATAATTCACCCCTCCACTTT. This sequence encodes CASTTKGLAYNSPLHF. Combining the CDR3 with reference TRBV19 and TRBJ1-6 gives the whole variable domain DGGITQSPKYLFRKEGQNVTLSCEQNLNHDAMYWYRQDPGQGLRLIYYSQIVNDFQKGDIAEGYSVSREKKESFPLTVTSAQKNPTAFYLCASTTKGLAYNSPLHFGNGTRLTVT.

The chain employs TRBV13 and TRBJ2-5; D ambiguous. CDR3 size: 16 residues. V lost 6 bases to trimming and J lost 1 base, with 18 bases between them. Germline values: CDR1 PRHDT, CDR2 FYEKMQ (reference sequence). CDR3 nucleotides: TGTGCCAGCAGGGCCGGCTCGTACGGGTTCCAAGAGACCCAGTACTTC. Protein: CASRAGSYGFQETQYF.